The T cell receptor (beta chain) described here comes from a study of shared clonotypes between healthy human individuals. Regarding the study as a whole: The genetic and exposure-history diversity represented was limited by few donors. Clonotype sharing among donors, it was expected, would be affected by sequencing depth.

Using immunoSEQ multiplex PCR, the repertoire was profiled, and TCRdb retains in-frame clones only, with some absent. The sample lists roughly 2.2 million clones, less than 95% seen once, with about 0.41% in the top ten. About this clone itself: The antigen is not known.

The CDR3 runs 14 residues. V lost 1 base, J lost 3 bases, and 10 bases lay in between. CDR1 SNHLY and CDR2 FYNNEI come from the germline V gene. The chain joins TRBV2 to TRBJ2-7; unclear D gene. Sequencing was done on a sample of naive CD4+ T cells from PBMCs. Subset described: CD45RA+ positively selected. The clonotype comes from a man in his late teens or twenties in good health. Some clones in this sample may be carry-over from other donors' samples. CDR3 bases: TGTGCCAGCAGTGAAGGGGCTAGGAACTACGAGCAGTACTTC. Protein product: CASSEGARNYEQYF.